The 29 T cell receptor beta chains below were found in one sample sequenced in a study of T cell repertoires in cytomegalovirus infection. TCRdb recomputed calls from the reads with MiXCR, one row per CDR3 protein. The sample has 490,000 or so distinct CDR3 sequences; about 11% are singletons. What was sequenced was PBMCs. These receptors were obtained from a human donor in good health (CMV status not recorded). Some clones in this sample may be carry-over from other donors' samples.

This clonotype was counted once. The chain recombines TRBV5-1 with TRBJ2-5, with 7 bases identical to TRBD2. The CDR3 covers 15 residues. J gave up 5 bases and V 7 bases, and 14 bases lay outside the gene matches. Per germline, CDR1 SGHRS and CDR2 YFSETQ. The CDR3, as DNA: TGCGCCAGCTCCGGCCCGGGAGGAGGGAGGGAGACCCAGTACTTC. Translating gives CASSGPGGGRETQYF.

This clonotype appeared many times. V is TRBV11-2 and J is TRBJ2-5; 7 bases fit TRBD1. CDR1 and CDR2 (germline): SGHAT, FQNNGV. The CDR3 extends over 14 amino acids. V lost 3 bases and J lost 6; bases outside the gene matches: 7. This CDR3 is CASSLSQGRQTQYF. The CDR3, as DNA: TGTGCCAGCAGCTTGTCACAGGGGCGGCAGACCCAGTACTTC.

This clonotype was picked up many times. V is TRBV5-1 and J is TRBJ2-1, with 9 bases that match TRBD2. Germline lookup yields CDR1 SGHRS and CDR2 YFSETQ. Trimming at V came to 0 bases and at J to 5 bases, leaving 0 bases not matched to a gene. The CDR3 runs to 14 residues. CDR3 sequence reads: CASSLASGDNEQFF. The DNA of the CDR3 is TGCGCCAGCAGCTTGGCTAGCGGGGACAATGAGCAGTTCTTC.

The rearrangement links TRBV30 to TRBJ1-5, with D maybe TRBD1 (5 bases). Per the germline V gene, CDR1 is GTSNPN and CDR2 is SVGIG (reference sequence). This CDR3 comprises 13 residues. V was cut by 5 bases and J by 3 bases, with 11 bases left in between. The CDR3 DNA sequence: TGTGCCTGGGGGGACGGAATCAATCAGCCCCAGCATTTT. It is translated as CAWGDGINQPQHF.

This clonotype was found many times. The genes are TRBV25-1 and TRBJ1-1; D is ambiguous. The CDR3 runs 16 residues. The germline V and J ends were trimmed by 2 bases and 1 base, with 14 bases remaining between them. Germline CDR1 MGHDK, CDR2 SYGVNS. The CDR3 DNA sequence: TGTGCCAGCAGTGAAGGGATGGGGTTGTGGAACACTGAAGCTTTCTTT. Its translation: CASSEGMGLWNTEAFF.

In its sample, this clonotype was seen many times. CDR3 protein: CASSLKAGVNTGELFF. The CDR3 nucleotides are TGTGCCAGCAGCTTAAAAGCGGGGGTGAACACCGGGGAGCTGTTTTTT. This chain connects TRBV7-6 to TRBJ2-2, with 8 bases lining up with TRBD2. Germline V CDR1 and CDR2: SGHVS, FNYEAQ. Losses at the gene ends were 2 bases for V and 1 base for J; bases not matched to a gene: 3. The CDR3 totals 16 residues.

In this sample, this clonotype turned up many times. The chain uses TRBV6-1 and TRBJ1-1; D is ambiguous. The ends were cut back, 7 bases at V and 8 bases at J, with 11 bases in the middle. The CDR3 runs to 11 residues. Germline V gene data show CDR1 as MNHNS and CDR2 as SASEGT. The CDR3 region is CASKDRPEAFF. CDR3 DNA sequence: TGTGCCAGCAAAGACCGGCCCGAAGCTTTCTTT.

This clonotype has more than one count but fewer than ten. The chain is built from TRBV28 and TRBJ1-6; D gene ambiguous. The germline gives CDR1 MDHEN, CDR2 SYDVKM. This CDR3 region has 17 residues. V gave up 6 bases and J gave up 0 bases, with 15 bases separating them. CDR3 protein: CASRSGREPSYNSPLHF. In DNA form, the CDR3 reads TGTGCCAGCAGGTCAGGTCGGGAGCCCTCCTATAATTCACCCCTCCACTTT.

The table lists this clonotype with many counts. V is TRBV7-9 and J is TRBJ2-2; no clear D. V lost 5 bases and J 10 bases, leaving 11 bases between the germline ends. CDR1 is SEHNR, CDR2 FQNEAQ, per germline (reference sequence). This CDR3 contains 12 residues. Here the CDR3 DNA reads TGTGCCAGCAGCCTTCGTTCCGAGGAGCTGTTTTTT. It specifies CASSLRSEELFF.

This clonotype came up a few times. The chain has TRBV20-1 and TRBJ2-7; TRBD1 is a possible D gene (6 bases). Germline values: CDR1 DFQATT, CDR2 SNEGSKA (reference sequence). The CDR3 covers 12 residues. Trimming shortened V by 2 bases and J by 5 bases, and 10 bases separated the two germline ends. The CDR3 coding sequence is TGCAGTGCTAGAAGACAGGCCCACGAGCAGTACTTC. Its protein product is CSARRQAHEQYF.

The chain has TRBV20-1 and TRBJ1-5; TRBD1 is a possible D gene (5 bases). This CDR3 is built from 14 residues. The V gene's germline CDR1 is DFQATT and CDR2 SNEGSKA (reference sequence). V gave up 6 bases and J gave up 6 bases, with 18 bases separating them. Here the CDR3 DNA reads TGCAGTGCGAAATACGAGACAGAAGGTCAGCCCCAGCATTTT. It is translated as CSAKYETEGQPQHF.

Only a few counts were recorded for this clonotype. The rearrangement joins TRBV12-3 or TRBV12-4 to TRBJ1-2, with 8 bases matching TRBD1. This CDR3 spans 15 amino acids. Germline trimming cut 3 bases from V and 8 bases from J; bases unmatched to any gene: 11. For the CDR3, the DNA is TGTGCCAGCAGTTTGTATGAGTTCAGGGGGCTAGGCTACACCTTC. Amino acids: CASSLYEFRGLGYTF.

The rearrangement uses TRBV12-3 or TRBV12-4 and TRBJ2-2; the D is unclear. The CDR3 extends over 15 amino acids. V lost 6 bases and J 1 base, leaving 12 bases between the germline ends. CDR3 coding DNA: TGTGCCAGCAGCCAATCGGACGGGAACACCGGGGAGCTGTTTTTT. Translating it yields CASSQSDGNTGELFF.

This clonotype was seen many times. This chain uses TRBV7-2 with TRBJ2-7; D gene uncertain. The germline V gene encodes CDR1 SGHTA and CDR2 FQGNSA. The CDR3 runs to 15 residues. Trimming stripped 1 base from V and 0 bases from J, with 10 bases between. CDR3 bases: TGTGCCAGCAGCTTAGAGAAAATAGTCTCCTACGAGCAGTACTTC. It specifies CASSLEKIVSYEQYF.

This clonotype has a count of ten or more. This rearrangement joins TRBV12-3 or TRBV12-4 to TRBJ1-1; a weak D match, TRBD1 (6 bases). The CDR3 runs to 14 residues. V lost 7 bases, J lost 5 bases, and 17 bases lay in between. CDR3 nucleotides: TGTGCCAGCACCTGGGGACAAGGAAGGACTGAAGCTTTCTTT. Protein product: CASTWGQGRTEAFF.

This clonotype was seen once. A single base separates this from a much larger clone, so it may be a read error. The V call is TRBV2, the J call TRBJ2-1; 11 bases map to TRBD2. The CDR3 length is 15 residues. Looked up from germline, CDR1 is SNHLY and CDR2 is FYNNEI. CDR3 DNA sequence: TGTCCCAGACAAGGGACTAGCGGAACCTACAATGAGCAGTTCTTC. Amino acids: CPRQGTSGTYNEQFF.

This clonotype was observed many times. A read error may account for a junction end that differs from germline. The J gene is TRBJ2-7, the V gene TRBV20-1; D not certain. Germline V gives CDR1 DFQATT, CDR2 SNEGSKA (reference sequence). The CDR3 totals 14 residues. The CDR3 coding sequence is TGCAGTGCCAGAGCAAGCAGCCTAACCTACGAGCAGTACTTC. This sequence encodes CSARASSLTYEQYF.

This clonotype appeared many times. The chain links TRBV7-2 to TRBJ2-1, with TRBD2 matching over 9 bases. In germline, CDR1 is SGHTA, CDR2 FQGNSA. V shed 6 bases and J 1 base; nucleotides not matched to a gene: 13. This CDR3 is built from 18 residues. DNA of the CDR3: TGTGCCAGCAGGAGGTGGGCTAGCGGGGCCGATTCCTACAATGAGCAGTTCTTC. This sequence encodes CASRRWASGADSYNEQFF.

This clonotype was seen a few times. V usage is TRBV5-1 and J usage is TRBJ2-7; possible D gene TRBD1, 6 bases. Trimming stripped 3 bases from V and 2 bases from J, with 15 bases between. Germline V gene sequence: CDR1 SGHRS, CDR2 YFSETQ. CDR3 length equals 15 residues. This CDR3 reads CASSSKTGQTYEQYF. The CDR3 DNA reads as TGCGCCAGCAGCTCCAAGACAGGACAGACCTACGAGCAGTACTTC.

Details on this clonotype: A much larger clone lies one base from this, so it may be a read error. The chain joins TRBV19 to TRBJ1-6; D is uncertain. The CDR3 sequence is 13 residues long. Germline CDR1 and CDR2: LNHDA and SQIVND (reference sequence). The CDR3 loop reads CASSGGKASLLHF. The CDR3 DNA reads TGTGCCAGTAGTGGCGGGAAGGCTTCACTCCTCCACTTT.

The chain joins TRBV11-2 to TRBJ2-1, with D tentatively TRBD1 (7 bases). The germline V and J ends were trimmed by 3 bases and 0 bases, with 15 bases remaining between them. This CDR3 contains 17 residues. Germline V gene lookup returns CDR1 SGHAT and CDR2 FQNNGV. The CDR3 DNA sequence: TGTGCCAGCAGCTTGGAGGGACAGCTGAGCTCCTACAATGAGCAGTTCTTC. It translates to CASSLEGQLSSYNEQFF.

This clonotype has at least ten counts. V and J are TRBV15 and TRBJ2-3, with D hard to call. The CDR3 runs 16 residues. V was pared by 1 base and J by 0 bases, with 11 bases between. Per germline, CDR1 LNHNV and CDR2 YYDKDF (reference sequence). CDR3 sequence: CATSRGSFSSTDTQYF. The CDR3 DNA reads as TGTGCCACCAGCAGAGGAAGTTTCTCTAGCACAGATACGCAGTATTTT.

This chain connects TRBV5-4 to TRBJ1-3; a weak D match, TRBD1 (5 bases). The CDR3 sequence is 15 residues long. Trimming took 4 bases from V and 3 from J, leaving 14 bases between them. Germline V gives CDR1 SGHNT, CDR2 YYREEE (reference sequence). CDR3 DNA sequence: TGTGCCAGCAGCCCTGGGACGCCCCGTGGAAACACCATATATTTT. Its translation: CASSPGTPRGNTIYF.

There are many counts of this clonotype. The rearrangement links TRBV7-9 to TRBJ1-6, with 8 bases lining up with TRBD1. J was trimmed by 9 bases and V by 2 bases; bases with no gene match: 9. The CDR3 covers 16 residues. CDR1 is SEHNR, CDR2 FQNEAQ, per germline (reference sequence). CDR3 coding DNA: TGTGCCAGCAGCTTAAGTCCAGGACAGGGTAGTTCACCCCTCCACTTT. It codes for CASSLSPGQGSSPLHF.

In this sample, this clonotype turned up many times. The V and J genes are TRBV7-9 and TRBJ2-1; TRBD2 matches 13 bases. The CDR3 consists of 15 residues. Germline CDR1 SEHNR, CDR2 FQNEAQ (reference sequence). The CDR3 loop reads CPPRTGLAGYNEQFF. CDR3 sequence (DNA): TGTCCCCCAAGGACGGGACTAGCGGGGTACAATGAGCAGTTCTTC.

This clonotype showed up many times. The gene calls are TRBV5-4 and TRBJ2-5; D is uncertain. CDR3 length equals 13 residues. Germline CDR1 SGHNT, CDR2 YYREEE (reference sequence). V was pared by 0 bases and J by 1 base, with 4 bases between. The CDR3 bases are TGTGCCAGCAGCTTGGTTCCCCAAGAGACCCAGTACTTC. It codes for CASSLVPQETQYF.

A note on this clonotype: A read error is possible here, since a much larger clone lies one base away. V usage is TRBV2 and J usage is TRBJ1-2; 9 bases align to TRBD1. The CDR3 spans 13 residues. Looked up from germline, CDR1 is SNHLY and CDR2 is FYNNEI. The trim removed 4 bases at V and 9 bases at J, leaving 6 bases unmatched. The DNA for the CDR3 is TGTGCCAGCAGTGGGACAGGGGCGGGCTGCTACACCTTC. Translating it yields CASSGTGAGCYTF.

Regarding this clonotype: A much larger clone differs from this one at a single base, so this may be a read error. No conserved phenylalanine or tryptophan is present at the end of the CDR3, so a read error is the likely explanation. V is TRBV15 and J is TRBJ2-3; D call uncertain. The CDR3 spans 12 residues. The germline V gene has CDR1 LNHNV and CDR2 YYDKDF (reference sequence). V gave up 5 bases and J gave up 4 bases, with 7 bases separating them. CDR3 residues: CATSPHSDTQYV. In DNA, the CDR3 is TGTGCCACCAGCCCCCACTCAGATACGCAGTATGTT.

A remark on this clonotype: Possible read error: a much larger clone is one base away. The chain carries TRBV18 and TRBJ1-5, with D possibly TRBD1 on 5 matching bases. Germline values: CDR1 KGHSH, CDR2 LQKENI. This CDR3 spans 17 amino acids. V dropped 3 bases and J dropped 1 base, with 16 bases sitting between them. The CDR3 DNA follows: TGTGCCAGCTCACCGACGGGGGGAGGCGGAAGCAATCAGCCCCAGCATTTT. Translation: CASSPTGGGGSNQPQHF.